This T cell receptor (beta chain) was sequenced in a study of human T cells and chemical hapten exposure. Study background: The sensitizer, 2% DPC, was used on around 2 cm by around 2 cm of upper inner arm skin. Per-sample TCR yield variability stemmed mainly from small pooled library volume differences.

The CDR3 is 17 residues long. TCRdb reprocessed the RACE reads with MiXCR, giving one entry per CDR3 protein. The sample contains approximately 110,000 distinct CDR3 sequences, around 10% of which appear only once. Time point given: patch test 1, 2 weeks after DPC sensitization. The treatment was: therapeutic diphenylcyclopropenone sensitization with weekly scalp DPC. Sequences were derived from whole blood, sampled in connection with sensitization to the hapten diphenylcyclopropenone (DPC). The TCR comes from a woman in her thirties or forties with alopecia areata. Some clones in this sample may be carry-over from other donors' samples. V is TRBV3-2 and J is TRBJ2-7; the D call TRBD1 from the table was never checked on the DNA. TRBV3-2 has pseudogene status. As DNA, the CDR3 is TGTGCCCTCCATCTGGGGGCTAGGCGGGAATGGGAGGAGGAGCAGTACTTC. This codes for CALHLGARREWEEEQYF.